The clone carrying this TCR beta chain came up a few times. Its antigen is as yet unknown. The data stem from a study of shared clonotypes between healthy human individuals. Turning to the study itself: Plates per donor: three CD4 naive, three CD4 memory, two CD8 naive, one CD8 memory.

Overall study results and limits: Rarefaction indicated that sorted-subset sequencing remained incomplete although depth was large.

The assay was immunoSEQ multiplex PCR, and TCRdb's table has in-frame clones only and misses some. The sample consists of millions of clones, around 90% of them appearing once. This CDR3 is 15 amino acids long. The source is a young man in good health. The sequencing sample was made of naive CD4+ T cells sorted from blood. As for subset: CD45RA+ positively selected. J is TRBJ2-7 and V is TRBV12-2; the table names TRBD1, a call not compared with the DNA. TRBV12-2 is a recognized pseudogene. In DNA form, the CDR3 reads TGTGCAAGTCGCGATGCCGGGACAGTGGACTACGAGCAGTACTTC. This translates into CASRDAGTVDYEQYF.